The 30 T cell receptor beta chains below all came from one sample that was sequenced in a study of cytotoxic CD8 clonotypes in ibrutinib-treated CLL. TCRdb keeps only in-frame clones here, not all; method: immunoSEQ multiplex PCR. The sample lists fewer than 400,000 clones, over 55% seen once, with 6% to 6.5% in the top ten. The sequencing here drew on PBMCs, taken after 36 months of ibrutinib treatment. These receptors all come from a human donor with chronic lymphocytic leukemia.

The chain employs TRBV5-1 and TRBJ1-4, with 9 bases that match TRBD1. Germline assignment: CDR1 SGHRS and CDR2 YFSETQ. The CDR3 sequence is 14 residues long. Trimming cost V 7 bases and J 6 bases; bases outside gene matches: 7. Here the CDR3 reads CASRNRGQHEKLFF. The CDR3 DNA is TGCGCCAGCCGAAACAGGGGGCAACATGAAAAACTGTTTTTT.

The V gene is TRBV6-1, the J gene TRBJ1-5; D gene unclear. Trimming stripped 6 bases from V and 10 bases from J, with 13 bases between. The CDR3 consists of 12 residues. Germline CDR1 reads MNHNS; CDR2 reads SASEGT. The CDR3 coding sequence is TGTGCCAGCAGGCCGGTCCGAGGTCCCCAGCATTTT. It yields the protein CASRPVRGPQHF.

This clone was counted only a few times. The chain is built from TRBV19 and TRBJ2-7, with D possibly matching TRBD1 (6 bases). Germline lookup yields CDR1 LNHDA and CDR2 SQIVND (reference sequence). Trimming cost V 3 bases and J 4 bases, with 13 bases left between them. CDR3 size: 14 residues. The CDR3: CASSMPTGNYEQYF. DNA for the CDR3: TGTGCCAGTAGTATGCCAACAGGGAATTACGAGCAGTACTTC.

The chain combines TRBV6-1 with TRBJ1-5; 8 positions match TRBD1. In germline, CDR1 is MNHNS, CDR2 SASEGT. This CDR3 is 14 amino acids long. The junction had 5 bases not matched to a gene; V was cut back by 3 bases and J by 7 bases. CDR3 nucleotide sequence: TGTGCCAGCAGTGATTCAGGGGGCAGACAGCCCCAGCATTTT. Protein: CASSDSGGRQPQHF.

V usage is TRBV6-5 and J usage is TRBJ2-7; the match to TRBD1 covers 11 bases. Germline assignment: CDR1 MNHEY and CDR2 SVGAGI. V was pared by 1 base and J by 7 bases, with 6 bases of the junction left unmatched. The CDR3 length is 15 residues. The CDR3 nucleotides are TGTGCCAGCAGTTACTTGCGGGACAGGGGGGGAGAGCAGTACTTC. Translation gives CASSYLRDRGGEQYF.

The chain has TRBV29-1 and TRBJ2-7; perhaps TRBD2 as D (5 bases). V lost 6 bases to trimming and J lost 3 bases, with 9 bases between them. Germline CDR1 SQVTM, CDR2 ANQGSEA. The CDR3 spans 11 residues. The CDR3 loop is CSVADVYEQYF. The CDR3 DNA is TGCAGCGTAGCGGACGTCTACGAGCAGTACTTC.

The chain has TRBV6-1 and TRBJ2-7, with a possible D match to TRBD2 (6 bases). CDR3 length: 13 residues. The V gene's germline CDR1 is MNHNS and CDR2 SASEGT. V dropped 8 bases and J dropped 2 bases, with 13 bases sitting between them. Here the CDR3 DNA reads TGTGCCAGCGGGGCGGGACGAGCCTACGAGCAGTACTTC. It specifies CASGAGRAYEQYF.

The sample holds one count of this clone. The chain couples TRBV12-5 to TRBJ1-2; 8 bases are shared with TRBD1. Germline V gene lookup returns CDR1 LGHNT and CDR2 FRNRAP. This CDR3 has 13 residues. Trimming took 1 base from V and 8 from J; bases not matched to a gene: 3. The CDR3 spells CASGLGTGQGYTF. CDR3 coding DNA: TGTGCTAGTGGTTTGGGGACAGGGCAAGGCTACACCTTC.

The rearrangement joins TRBV7-9 to TRBJ1-3; D ambiguous. The V end was cut by 5 bases, the J end by 8 bases, with 10 bases between. This CDR3 comprises 12 residues. CDR1 is SEHNR, CDR2 FQNEAQ, per germline (reference sequence). In nucleotides, the CDR3 is TGTGCCAGCAGCAAACAGTGGGACACCATATATTTT. Residues: CASSKQWDTIYF.

This chain connects TRBV29-1 to TRBJ2-3; 10 bases match TRBD1. V lost 6 bases to trimming and J lost 2 bases; unmatched junction nucleotides: 2. CDR3 length equals 13 residues. Germline CDR1 is SQVTM and CDR2 is ANQGSEA. The CDR3 nucleotides read TGCAGCGTCGACAGGGGGCTCACAGATACGCAGTATTTT. This gives the protein CSVDRGLTDTQYF.

This CDR3 reads CASSEAVRYEQYF. CDR3 DNA sequence: TGTGCCAGCAGTGAAGCCGTTAGGTACGAGCAGTACTTC. The genes are TRBV6-1 and TRBJ2-7; no definite D call. The V end was cut by 0 bases, the J end by 4 bases, with 7 bases between. Germline assignment: CDR1 MNHNS and CDR2 SASEGT. The CDR3 consists of 13 residues.

This clone was picked up a small number of times. The chain links TRBV4-1 to TRBJ1-1, with D maybe TRBD1 (5 bases). Germline V gene data show CDR1 as MGHRA and CDR2 as YSYEKL. CDR3 length equals 13 residues. Trimming took 1 base from V and 11 from J, leaving 14 bases between them. CDR3 nucleotide sequence: TGCGCCAGCAGCCAAGCCCTAGGGACCCAGGCTTTCTTT. Protein: CASSQALGTQAFF.

This chain links TRBV7-2 with TRBJ2-7; D is possibly TRBD2 (6 bases). V gave up 1 base and J gave up 5 bases, with 12 bases separating them. The CDR3 runs 14 residues. The germline V gene has CDR1 SGHTA and CDR2 FQGNSA. This CDR3 reads CASSLVIGSHEQYF. The CDR3 DNA sequence: TGTGCCAGCAGCTTAGTGATCGGGAGCCACGAGCAGTACTTC.

This clone has only a few counts. This rearrangement joins TRBV15 to TRBJ1-5; no firm D call. Germline lookup yields CDR1 LNHNV and CDR2 YYDKDF (reference sequence). The CDR3 spans 13 residues. V lost 3 bases and J 7 bases, leaving 10 bases between the germline ends. The CDR3 is CATSRPRTQPQHF. In DNA form, the CDR3 reads TGTGCCACCAGCAGGCCCCGGACGCAGCCCCAGCATTTT.

The chain recombines TRBV2 with TRBJ1-1; D not resolved. Germline-derived CDR1 and CDR2 are SNHLY and FYNNEI. V lost 1 base, J lost 9 bases, and 3 bases lay in between. This CDR3 comprises 10 residues. The CDR3 loop is CASSEVKAFF. The CDR3 region has the DNA TGTGCCAGCAGTGAAGTTAAAGCTTTCTTT. The complete variable domain, with remaining parts taken from reference TRBV2 and TRBJ1-1, reads EPEVTQTPSHQVTQMGQEVILRCVPISNHLYFYWYRQILGQKVEFLVSFYNNEISEKSEIFDDQFSVERPDGSNFTLKIRSTKLEDSAMYFCASSEVKAFFGQGTRLTVV.

J is TRBJ2-7 and V is TRBV29-1; D unclear. CDR3 length equals 13 residues. The germline V gene has CDR1 SQVTM and CDR2 ANQGSEA. Trimming took 4 bases from V and 2 from J, leaving 12 bases between them. The CDR3 protein is CSVVTQRPYEQYF. CDR3 DNA sequence: TGCAGCGTTGTTACACAGCGTCCCTACGAGCAGTACTTC.

This clone was detected a few times. The rearrangement uses TRBV4-1 and TRBJ2-1; a possible D gene is TRBD1 (5 bases). The CDR3 is 16 amino acids. V lost 2 bases and J 4 bases, leaving 15 bases between the germline ends. CDR1 is MGHRA, CDR2 YSYEKL, per germline. Here the CDR3 DNA reads TGCGCCAGCAGCCAACTATGGGGCCTCGATTACAATGAGCAGTTCTTC. Its protein is CASSQLWGLDYNEQFF.

The chain carries TRBV19 and TRBJ1-6; 8 nucleotides line up with TRBD1. The CDR3 spans 15 residues. Germline V gives CDR1 LNHDA, CDR2 SQIVND (reference sequence). Trimming at V came to 4 bases and at J to 8 bases, leaving 7 bases not matched to a gene. The CDR3: CASSTTGGVHSPLHF. The CDR3 DNA is TGTGCCAGTAGTACCACAGGGGGAGTTCATTCACCCCTCCACTTT. The whole variable domain, remainder taken from reference TRBV19 and TRBJ1-6, is DGGITQSPKYLFRKEGQNVTLSCEQNLNHDAMYWYRQDPGQGLRLIYYSQIVNDFQKGDIAEGYSVSREKKESFPLTVTSAQKNPTAFYLCASSTTGGVHSPLHFGNGTRLTVT.

This chain links TRBV2 with TRBJ1-2; D not certain. Germline V CDR1 and CDR2: SNHLY, FYNNEI. The CDR3 runs to 14 residues. Trimming stripped 7 bases from V and 0 bases from J, with 12 bases between. The CDR3: CASTRGRSNYGYTF. In DNA form, the CDR3 reads TGTGCCAGCACTCGGGGTAGATCTAACTATGGCTACACCTTC.

This clone was detected a few times. The chain links TRBV5-4 to TRBJ1-2; D is ambiguous. CDR3 length: 13 amino acids. Deletions cut 5 bases from V and 3 bases from J, with 11 bases between. Germline CDR1 SGHNT, CDR2 YYREEE (reference sequence). CDR3 sequence (DNA): TGTGCCAGCAGACCGACCCAGGACTATGGCTACACCTTC. Translating it yields CASRPTQDYGYTF.

This rearrangement joins TRBV5-1 to TRBJ2-7, with D unresolved. Germline V gene lookup returns CDR1 SGHRS and CDR2 YFSETQ. Trimming removed 0 bases from V and 0 bases from J, with 10 bases in between. This CDR3 region has 15 residues. In nucleotides, the CDR3 is TGCGCCAGCAGCTTGGTGGGGATCACCTCCTACGAGCAGTACTTC. This codes for CASSLVGITSYEQYF. The full variable domain, rest sourced from reference TRBV5-1 and TRBJ2-7, is KAGVTQTPRYLIKTRGQQVTLSCSPISGHRSVSWYQQTPGQGLQFLFEYFSETQRNKGNFPGRFSGRQFSNSRSEMNVSTLELGDSALYLCASSLVGITSYEQYFGPGTRLTVT.

The V call is TRBV7-6, the J call TRBJ2-1; D is unresolved. V dropped 1 base and J dropped 6 bases, with 19 bases sitting between them. The CDR3 length is 17 residues. From germline, CDR1 is SGHVS and CDR2 FNYEAQ. In DNA form, the CDR3 reads TGTGCCAGCAGCTTAGAAAGCCATGCCCGGTTCCGCAATGAGCAGTTCTTC. This gives the protein CASSLESHARFRNEQFF.

This rearrangement joins TRBV7-2 to TRBJ2-2; 12 bases are shared with TRBD2. With V trimmed by 5 bases and J by 1 base, 5 bases remained unmatched. Germline V CDR1 and CDR2: SGHTA, FQGNSA. CDR3 length: 17 residues. The CDR3 here is CASSVGTSGWNTGELFF. CDR3 in DNA: TGTGCCAGCAGCGTGGGGACTAGCGGGTGGAACACCGGGGAGCTGTTTTTT.

V usage is TRBV6-6 and J usage is TRBJ2-7; no definite D call. CDR1 MNHNY and CDR2 SVGAGI come from the germline V gene (reference sequence). The V end was cut by 8 bases, the J end by 0 bases, with 5 bases between. CDR3 length: 11 residues. CDR3 DNA sequence: TGTGCCAGCGGGTCCTCCTACGAGCAGTACTTC. Protein: CASGSSYEQYF.

In this sample, this clone turned up once. The chain couples TRBV7-9 to TRBJ2-1; no definite D call. The V end lost 5 bases, the J end lost 7 bases, and 9 bases lay between the germline ends. Germline V gives CDR1 SEHNR, CDR2 FQNEAQ (reference sequence). This CDR3 has 12 amino acids. The chain's CDR3 is CASSPLPNEQFF. CDR3 bases: TGTGCCAGCAGCCCATTGCCGAATGAGCAGTTCTTC.

This chain links TRBV5-1 with TRBJ1-2; D not certain. Germline CDR1 and CDR2: SGHRS and YFSETQ. Trimming stripped 5 bases from V and 7 bases from J, with 18 bases between. This CDR3 spans 14 amino acids. The CDR3 bases are TGCGCCAGCAGACGGGAGAACTTTGGGTTTGGCTACACCTTC. Translation: CASRRENFGFGYTF.

The rearrangement uses TRBV5-1 and TRBJ1-2; TRBD1 is a possible D gene (6 bases). CDR3 length: 15 amino acids. V was pared by 4 bases and J by 5 bases, with 18 bases between. The germline gives CDR1 SGHRS, CDR2 YFSETQ. The CDR3 region is CASSPRPPGEYGYTF. CDR3 bases: TGCGCCAGCAGCCCCCGACCCCCAGGGGAGTATGGCTACACCTTC.

J is TRBJ2-7 and V is TRBV11-2, with a tentative D call TRBD1 (6 bases). This CDR3 has 14 residues. V was cut by 8 bases and J by 2 bases, with 16 bases left in between. The germline V gene encodes CDR1 SGHAT and CDR2 FQNNGV. The CDR3 nucleotides read TGTGCCAGCGGACTCGACAGGAAACCCTACGAGCAGTACTTC. Its protein product is CASGLDRKPYEQYF.

On this clone: Within the sample, other DNA sequences also encode this same CDR3. The chain couples TRBV7-9 to TRBJ1-3; 7 bases fit TRBD1. Germline lookup yields CDR1 SEHNR and CDR2 FQNEAQ (reference sequence). V lost 6 bases and J lost 2; bases outside the gene matches: 4. The CDR3 runs 14 residues. CDR3 bases: TGTGCCAGCAGTCGGGACAGAACTGGAAACACCATATATTTT. Translation: CASSRDRTGNTIYF.

This clone appeared a few times. The genes are TRBV29-1 and TRBJ1-1; D call uncertain. Germline-derived CDR1 and CDR2 are SQVTM and ANQGSEA. This CDR3 has 11 residues. The ends were cut back, 7 bases at V and 1 base at J, with 7 bases in the middle. The CDR3 DNA reads TGCAGCGATGTGAGGAACACTGAAGCTTTCTTT. Its protein is CSDVRNTEAFF.